These 13 T cell receptor beta chains came from one sample sequenced in a study of identical twins (dated by TCRdb to between 2015 and 2016). The library came from 5' RACE. The reads were generated on an Illumina HiSeq 2000. TCRdb reanalyzed the raw reads on its own, using fastp at Q25 for trimming and MiXCR for clone calling, and kept in-frame beta chains. Rows merge per CDR3 protein into single entries with the most common DNA and genes. The sample records 150,000 or so distinct CDR3 sequences, around 3.5% of which are singletons. The ten largest make up 7% to 10% of the sample. What was sequenced was memory T cells sorted from blood. The cell subset or site label for this specimen denotes: CD45RO+ enriched T cells. The receptors originated from a young man in good health.

This clonotype was observed a handful of times. The V call is TRBV7-9, the J call TRBJ2-3, with D perhaps matching TRBD1 or TRBD2 (5 bases each). V lost 7 bases to trimming and J lost 2 bases, with 13 bases between them. This CDR3 is 14 amino acids long. Germline CDR1 and CDR2: SEHNR and FQNEAQ (reference sequence). As DNA, the CDR3 is TGTGCCAGCACATTCTCCGGGGCCACAGATACGCAGTATTTT. It codes for CASTFSGATDTQYF.

This clonotype was counted at least ten times. This chain uses TRBV4-2 with TRBJ2-5, with 9 positions matching TRBD2. From germline, CDR1 is LGHNA and CDR2 YNFKEQ. After removal of 5 bases from V and 3 bases from J, the junction contained 1 base not matched to a gene. This CDR3 comprises 13 residues. The DNA for the CDR3 is TGTGCCAGCAGCTCTAGCGGGGAAGAGACCCAGTACTTC. Residues: CASSSSGEETQYF.

This clonotype showed up many times. The V gene is TRBV20-1, the J gene TRBJ2-1, with 7 bases fitting TRBD2. The CDR3 runs 15 residues. The V segment lost 0 bases and the J segment 7 bases; nucleotides outside the gene matches: 9. Germline CDR1 and CDR2: DFQATT and SNEGSKA (reference sequence). In nucleotides, the CDR3 is TGCAGTGCTAGAGATCTCCGGGAGGAACCGAATGAGCAGTTCTTC. Encoded protein: CSARDLREEPNEQFF.

Ten or more counts support this clonotype. This sequence joins TRBV18 and TRBJ2-5; D is unresolved. The CDR3 totals 14 residues. Per the germline V gene, CDR1 is KGHSH and CDR2 is LQKENI. V was cut by 0 bases and J by 5 bases, with 10 bases left in between. The CDR3 sequence: CASSPPGNRETQYF. The CDR3 bases are TGTGCCAGCTCACCACCAGGGAATCGGGAGACCCAGTACTTC.

Many counts were recorded for this clonotype. The chain has TRBV5-6 and TRBJ2-5, with 10 bases that match TRBD1. Trimming took 4 bases from V and 4 from J; bases not matched to a gene: 7. Germline V gene data show CDR1 as SGHDT and CDR2 as YYEEEE. The CDR3 spans 15 residues. CDR3 protein: CASSHDRGRGETQYF. In nucleotides, the CDR3 is TGTGCCAGCAGCCATGACAGGGGGCGCGGAGAGACCCAGTACTTC.

The sample holds many counts of this clonotype. Here the CDR3 reads CASSQSGGWNTGELFF. CDR3 nucleotides: TGCGCCAGCAGCCAATCGGGGGGGTGGAACACCGGGGAGCTGTTTTTT. The chain joins TRBV4-3 to TRBJ2-2; the match to TRBD2 covers 8 bases. CDR1 and CDR2 (germline): LGHNA, YSLEER. V trimming: 2 bases; J trimming: 1 base; junction bases outside the gene matches: 3. The CDR3 has 16 amino acids.

The chain links TRBV10-2 to TRBJ2-5; D unclear. This CDR3 has 15 amino acids. V dropped 7 bases and J dropped 5 bases, with 20 bases sitting between them. Per the germline V gene, CDR1 is WSHSY and CDR2 is SAAADI. This CDR3 reads CASTFDPTPLETQYF. The CDR3 DNA follows: TGCGCCAGCACTTTTGACCCAACCCCTCTGGAGACCCAGTACTTC.

This clonotype has a count of ten or more. The genes are TRBV6-2 or TRBV6-3 and TRBJ2-5, with a weak D call TRBD2 (6 bases). V lost 6 bases and J 1 base, leaving 12 bases between the germline ends. The length of the CDR3 is 14 residues. The germline CDR1 and CDR2 sequences are MNHEY and SVGEGT. The CDR3 here is CASSLAQPQETQYF. CDR3 sequence (DNA): TGTGCCAGCAGCCTAGCGCAGCCCCAAGAGACCCAGTACTTC.

CDR3 sequence reads: CASSLSPPPNEQFF. In DNA, the CDR3 is TGTGCCAGCAGTTTATCCCCCCCACCCAATGAGCAGTTCTTC. This chain connects TRBV12-3 or TRBV12-4 to TRBJ2-1; D gene ambiguous. The V end lost 2 bases, the J end lost 6 bases, and 11 bases lay between the germline ends. The CDR3 is 14 amino acids.

This clonotype appeared many times. The chain recombines TRBV11-2 with TRBJ2-4; 8 nucleotides line up with TRBD2. The germline gives CDR1 SGHAT, CDR2 FQNNGV. The CDR3 has 14 amino acids. The trim removed 1 base at V and 9 bases at J, leaving 5 bases unmatched. CDR3 DNA: TGTGCCAGCAGCTTAGCGGGGGGGCGGGTCATTCAGTACTTC. It translates to CASSLAGGRVIQYF.

This clonotype was seen repeatedly, ten times or more. The chain is built from TRBV18 and TRBJ2-1; D unclear. Germline CDR1 and CDR2: KGHSH and LQKENI. V lost 1 base, J lost 9 bases, and 10 bases lay in between. CDR3 length equals 13 residues. CDR3 nucleotide sequence: TGTGCCAGCTCACCACGGGCCGCAGTTGAGCAGTTCTTC. Amino acids: CASSPRAAVEQFF.

This clonotype occurred many times. CDR3 DNA sequence: TGTGCCACCAGTGGGGAGCGGGAGACCGGGGAGCTGTTTTTT. Amino acids: CATSGERETGELFF. This chain joins TRBV24-1 and TRBJ2-2; 8 nucleotides match TRBD2. V lost 5 bases, J lost 5 bases, and 3 bases stayed unmatched. The CDR3 contains 14 residues. The germline V gene has CDR1 KGHDR and CDR2 SFDVKD.

In this sample, this clonotype turned up many times. V is TRBV6-1 and J is TRBJ2-2, with D perhaps matching TRBD1 (6 bases). V was clipped by 8 bases and J by 0 bases, with 16 bases between them. Germline values: CDR1 MNHNS, CDR2 SASEGT. CDR3 length: 16 amino acids. The CDR3 region is CASLTGISSNTGELFF. CDR3 DNA sequence: TGTGCCAGCCTCACAGGGATATCCTCGAACACCGGGGAGCTGTTTTTT.